Listed below are T cell receptor beta chains from one sample, sequenced in a study of blood T cell repertoires in COVID-19. Profiled with immunoSEQ multiplex PCR; TCRdb holds only in-frame clones, not every one. The table has around 190,000 clones, more than 80% seen once. Specimen: peripheral blood. The receptors derive from a woman in her fifties or sixties with acute or convalescent COVID-19. Both conserved end residues are part of each CDR3. D genes are given only for firm matches. Some rows have no size entry. The others give once, few or many, or a class for an expanded clone.

size	J	V	D	DNA	CDR3
NA	TRBJ1-2	TRBV5-1	NA	TGCGCCAGCAGTCAGGGGAGTGGGGATGGCTACACCTTC	CASSQGSGDGYTF
NA	TRBJ2-7	TRBV12-3/TRBV12-4	TRBD2	TGTGCCAGCAGTCCGGGACTAGCAAGCGAGCAGTACTTC	CASSPGLASEQYF
once	TRBJ1-1	TRBV9	NA	TGTGCCAGCAGCGTAGACATGAACACTGAAGCTTTCTTT	CASSVDMNTEAFF
NA	TRBJ1-5	TRBV10-3	NA	TGTGCCATCAGTGGTCGAAGGGAGAATCAGCCCCAGCATTTT	CAISGRRENQPQHF
NA	TRBJ2-1	TRBV2	TRBD2	TGTGCCAGCAAGGCGGCGGGAGCTCTATACAATGAGCAGTTCTTC	CASKAAGALYNEQFF
NA	TRBJ1-1	TRBV29-1	TRBD1	TGCAGCGTTGGGATGACAGGGGATCTCACTGAAGCTTTCTTT	CSVGMTGDLTEAFF
NA	TRBJ1-1	TRBV6-5	NA	TGTGCCAGCAAACGAGGACAGTTGAACACTGAAGCTTTCTTT	CASKRGQLNTEAFF
NA	TRBJ1-5	TRBV28	TRBD1	TGTGCCAGCAGGGGGACAGGGGAAGGCAATCAGCCCCAGCATTTT	CASRGTGEGNQPQHF
NA	TRBJ2-5	TRBV2	TRBD2	TGTGCCAGCAGCGCTACTAGCGGGAGTGGGGAGACCCAGTACTTC	CASSATSGSGETQYF
NA	TRBJ1-1	TRBV15	NA	TGTGCCACCAGCAGATCCCCCAGTGGTCGGGGGAACACTGAAGCTTTCTTT	CATSRSPSGRGNTEAFF
NA	TRBJ2-1	TRBV11-2	TRBD2	TGTGCCACCGGGACTAGCGTCAGCAATGAGCAGTTCTTC	CATGTSVSNEQFF
NA	TRBJ2-3	TRBV5-6	TRBD2	TGTGCCAGCAGCGGAGCGGGGGCCATGGCTACGCAGTATTTT	CASSGAGAMATQYF
NA	TRBJ2-3	TRBV10-3	NA	TGTGCCATCAGTGAGACGGGGGCTAGCGGTTTCACAGATACGCAGTATTTT	CAISETGASGFTDTQYF
NA	TRBJ2-2	TRBV14	TRBD2	TGTGCCAGCAGACCTAGCGGGCCCGGGGAGCTGTTTTTT	CASRPSGPGELFF
NA	TRBJ1-6	TRBV28	TRBD1	TGTGCCAGCAGTCCGGGACAGGGAGGAGATTCACCCCTCCACTTT	CASSPGQGGDSPLHF
NA	TRBJ1-1	TRBV5-1	NA	TGCGCCAGTAGGGAGATGGACGGCACTGAAGCTTTCTTT	CASREMDGTEAFF
NA	TRBJ2-5	TRBV24-1	TRBD1	TGTGCCACTAGGGACAGCACACAAGAGACCCAGTACTTC	CATRDSTQETQYF
NA	TRBJ1-6	TRBV10-3	NA	TGTGCCATCAGTGAGTCCCGGGAATCACCCCTCCACTTT	CAISESRESPLHF
NA	TRBJ2-1	TRBV19	TRBD2	TGTGCCTCGATACGGCTAGCGGGGTACAATGAGCAGTTCTTC	CASIRLAGYNEQFF
NA	TRBJ1-5	TRBV28	TRBD1	TGTGCCAGCAGTGGACAGGGGAGCCGCAATCAGCCCCAGCATTTT	CASSGQGSRNQPQHF
NA	TRBJ2-1	TRBV9	NA	TGTGCCAGCAGCGTAGTGGGGCAAGGTGGTGAGCAGTTCTTC	CASSVVGQGGEQFF
NA	TRBJ1-2	TRBV25-1	NA	TGTGCCAGCAGTGATACCGGGACACCGCGAGACTATGGCTACACCTTC	CASSDTGTPRDYGYTF
NA	TRBJ1-1	TRBV5-5	TRBD1	TGTGCCAGCAGACTAGGGACAGGGCGGCACACTGAAGCTTTCTTT	CASRLGTGRHTEAFF
NA	TRBJ2-3	TRBV4-1	TRBD1	TGCGCCAGCAGCCTACAGGGGGAAGCAGATACGCAGTATTTT	CASSLQGEADTQYF
NA	TRBJ1-6	TRBV27	NA	TGTGCCAGCAGTCTACAGGGTACACCCCTCCACTTT	CASSLQGTPLHF
NA	TRBJ1-2	TRBV12-3/TRBV12-4	NA	TGTGCCAGCAGTTTAAGGCAGGGAAGCGGCTACACCTTC	CASSLRQGSGYTF
NA	TRBJ1-2	TRBV24-1	NA	TGTGCCACCAGTGATCGTCAGGGGTTGGGCGGCTACACCTTC	CATSDRQGLGGYTF
NA	TRBJ2-1	TRBV11-2	NA	TGTGCCAGCAGCTTTGGCACCGCGGGAAGGGAGTTCTTC	CASSFGTAGREFF
NA	TRBJ2-3	TRBV5-1	NA	TGCGCCAGCTCCCCGTTGGCGGGGACCACAGATACGCAGTATTTT	CASSPLAGTTDTQYF
NA	TRBJ1-1	TRBV4-1	NA	TGCGCCAGCAGCCAACCGACGGCAGGGAATACTGAAGCTTTCTTT	CASSQPTAGNTEAFF
NA	TRBJ1-6	TRBV2	NA	TGTGCCAGCAGTGACTTTGCGGATAATTCACCCCTCCACTTT	CASSDFADNSPLHF
NA	TRBJ1-5	TRBV27	TRBD1	TGTGCCAGCAGTTTGAGGCCCGGACAGGGGGGAAATCAGCCCCAGCATTTT	CASSLRPGQGGNQPQHF
NA	TRBJ1-2	TRBV28	NA	TGTGCCAGCAGTTTTGAGGGTACCTATGGCTACACCTTC	CASSFEGTYGYTF
NA	TRBJ1-1	TRBV6-5	TRBD1	TGTGCCAGCAGCCAACGACAGGGTGAAGCTTTCTTT	CASSQRQGEAFF
once	TRBJ2-2	TRBV21-1	NA	TGTGCCAGCAGTAATTTCCCCGGCGGGAGGGCCCGGCGCGGGGAGCTGTTTTTT	CASSNFPGGRARRGELFF
once	TRBJ1-2	TRBV2	NA	TGTGCCAGCAGTGGGGCAGTGCAGGATGGCTACACCTTC	CASSGAVQDGYTF
NA	TRBJ1-5	TRBV24-1	NA	TGTGCCACCAGTGACCCACGCGGGGGAAATCAGCCCCAGCATTTT	CATSDPRGGNQPQHF
NA	TRBJ1-3	TRBV7-8	NA	TGTGCCAGCAGCTTAGCGGCAGGGCCTGGAAACACCATATATTTT	CASSLAAGPGNTIYF
once	TRBJ1-5	TRBV7-8	TRBD1	TGTGCCAGCGGGACAGGGTACAATCAGCCCCAGCATTTT	CASGTGYNQPQHF
NA	TRBJ1-3	TRBV5-1	NA	TGCGCCAGCAGCTTGGAAGGCAGGGCGAGCTCTGGAAACACCATATATTTT	CASSLEGRASSGNTIYF
NA	TRBJ2-7	TRBV6-5	TRBD2	TGTGCCAGCAGACCCGGACTAGCGGAGCGCTACGAGCAGTACTTC	CASRPGLAERYEQYF
NA	TRBJ2-3	TRBV21-1	NA	TGTGCCAGCAGCAAATTTTCCCTAGGGGGCGGGAAAGACACAGATACGCAGTATTTT	CASSKFSLGGGKDTDTQYF